A single sample gave rise to the 14 T cell receptor beta chains below, sequenced in a study of identical twins. TCRdb reanalysed the 5' RACE reads using MiXCR and keeps one entry per CDR3 protein. The table includes 1,800,000 or so distinct CDR3 sequences, about 32% detected once. The sample consisted of cord blood. These receptors all come from a newborn girl in good health.

The genes are TRBV9 and TRBJ1-1; perhaps TRBD1 as D (6 bases). This CDR3 has 16 residues. Trimming left V 1 base short and J 0 bases short, with 13 bases between. The germline V gene encodes CDR1 SGDLS and CDR2 YYNGEE. CDR3 bases: TGTGCCAGCAGCGTAACCCCAGGGGTAATGAACACTGAAGCTTTCTTT. It specifies CASSVTPGVMNTEAFF.

Points on this clonotype: Sequence at one end of the junction differs from germline and may be a read error. V usage is TRBV20-1 and J usage is TRBJ2-7; maybe TRBD1 (6 bases). The CDR3 sequence is 15 residues long. The germline CDR1 and CDR2 sequences are DFQATT and SNEGSKA (reference sequence). CDR3 protein: CSANIKGQRFNERYF. CDR3 nucleotides: TGCAGTGCTAATATAAAAGGACAGAGATTTAACGAGCGGTACTTC.

The rearrangement links TRBV5-1 to TRBJ2-5, with 11 bases identical to TRBD1. Judging by the DNA end, TRBJ2-7 fits better; the J call may be wrong. The V gene's germline CDR1 is SGHRS and CDR2 YFSETQ. CDR3 length: 16 amino acids. The DNA of the CDR3 is TGCGCCAGCAGCGCTTATACCGGGACAGGGGGGAACGAGCAGTACTTC. Encoded protein: CASSAYTGTGGNEQYF.

This clonotype was observed a handful of times. The chain employs TRBV5-1 and TRBJ2-3; D is unresolved. In germline, CDR1 is SGHRS, CDR2 YFSETQ. CDR3 length: 15 residues. V gave up 0 bases and J gave up 0 bases, with 8 bases separating them. CDR3 protein: CASSLEIHSTDTQYF. The CDR3 bases are TGCGCCAGCAGCTTGGAAATCCACAGCACAGATACGCAGTATTTT.

In its sample, this clonotype was seen a few times. The chain is built from TRBV20-1 and TRBJ1-4; unclear D gene. The ends were cut back, 3 bases at V and 3 bases at J, with 8 bases in the middle. The CDR3 consists of 13 residues. CDR1 and CDR2 from the germline V gene are DFQATT and SNEGSKA (reference sequence). The CDR3 region is CSARGYPNEKLFF. The CDR3 DNA is TGCAGTGCTAGGGGGTATCCTAATGAAAAACTGTTTTTT.

The chain uses TRBV7-9 and TRBJ1-1; 9 positions agree with TRBD1. CDR1 SEHNR and CDR2 FQNEAQ come from the germline V gene (reference sequence). The CDR3 runs to 15 residues. Germline trimming cut 1 base from V and 4 bases from J; bases unmatched to any gene: 4. The CDR3 region is CASSLGDRGSTEAFF. The CDR3 DNA sequence: TGTGCCAGCAGCTTAGGCGACAGGGGGAGCACTGAAGCTTTCTTT. Based on the CDR3 plus reference TRBV7-9 and TRBJ1-1, the full variable domain is DTGVSQNPRHKITKRGQNVTFRCDPISEHNRLYWYRQTLGQGPEFLTYFQNEAQLEKSRLLSDRFSAERPKGSFSTLEIQRTEQGDSAMYLCASSLGDRGSTEAFFGQGTRLTVV.

The J gene is TRBJ1-5, the V gene TRBV28; D gene uncertain. With 5 bases removed from V and 1 base from J, the gap between germline ends came to 15 bases. The length of the CDR3 is 16 residues. Germline lookup yields CDR1 MDHEN and CDR2 SYDVKM. In DNA form, the CDR3 reads TGTGCCAGCAGTCCTGACCCCCGCCGGAGCAATCAGCCCCAGCATTTT. This codes for CASSPDPRRSNQPQHF.

In the case of this clonotype: A much larger clone sits a single nucleotide away, making a read error possible. The V gene is TRBV5-6, the J gene TRBJ2-7; D is unclear. The CDR3 has 13 residues. Trimming removed 3 bases from V and 2 bases from J, with 9 bases in between. Germline CDR1 SGHDT, CDR2 YYEEEE. The CDR3 DNA reads TGTGCCAGCAGCTCTCAGGCCGCCTACGAGCAGTACTTC. Amino acid sequence: CASSSQAAYEQYF.

The chain links TRBV18 to TRBJ2-3; 9 nucleotides align to TRBD1. This CDR3 has 16 residues. The V gene end was trimmed by 3 bases and the J gene end by 8 bases; junction bases not matched to a gene: 12. Germline lookup yields CDR1 KGHSH and CDR2 LQKENI. In DNA, the CDR3 is TGTGCCAGCTCACCTAACCCGGGACAGGGTCAAAGTACGCAGTATTTT. Its translation is CASSPNPGQGQSTQYF.

J is TRBJ2-2 and V is TRBV10-3, with 7 bases fitting TRBD1. After removal of 6 bases from V and 0 bases from J, the junction contained 4 bases not matched to a gene. The CDR3 consists of 15 residues. The germline V gene has CDR1 ENHRY and CDR2 SYGVKD. CDR3 sequence (DNA): TGTGCCATCAGGAACACAGGGGCGAACACCGGGGAGCTGTTTTTT. As protein: CAIRNTGANTGELFF.

The CDR3 region is CSARDAGGYGYTF. The DNA of the CDR3 is TGCAGTGCTAGAGATGCCGGCGGCTATGGCTACACCTTC. The genes are TRBV20-1 and TRBJ1-2; D remains ambiguous. The ends were cut back, 0 bases at V and 4 bases at J, with 9 bases in the middle. CDR1 is DFQATT, CDR2 SNEGSKA, per germline (reference sequence). The CDR3 totals 13 residues.

V is TRBV7-2 and J is TRBJ2-7; a possible D gene is TRBD2 (6 bases). The germline CDR1 and CDR2 sequences are SGHTA and FQGNSA. Deletions cut 3 bases from V and 4 bases from J, with 13 bases between. The CDR3 has 14 amino acids. The CDR3 bases are TGTGCCAGCAGCTTGGCGGCGGGAATATACGAGCAGTACTTC. Translated: CASSLAAGIYEQYF.

The genes are TRBV7-8 and TRBJ1-1, with D possibly TRBD1 on 6 matching bases. The germline gives CDR1 SGHVS, CDR2 FQNEAQ. The CDR3 is made up of 13 amino acids. V was shortened by 6 bases and J by 7 bases, with 15 bases between the two germline ends. CDR3 nucleotide sequence: TGTGCCAGCAGGCCCCGGGGGGCCCTTGAAGCTTTCTTT. Translation: CASRPRGALEAFF.

The chain carries TRBV5-1 and TRBJ2-3; D is undetermined. This CDR3 contains 15 residues. Looked up from germline, CDR1 is SGHRS and CDR2 is YFSETQ. Trimming pared 4 bases from V and 1 base from J, leaving 13 bases between. CDR3 protein: CASSVSTKRTDTQYF. The DNA of the CDR3 is TGCGCCAGCAGCGTCTCGACAAAACGCACAGATACGCAGTATTTT. The variable domain in full, completed from reference TRBV5-1 and TRBJ2-3, reads KAGVTQTPRYLIKTRGQQVTLSCSPISGHRSVSWYQQTPGQGLQFLFEYFSETQRNKGNFPGRFSGRQFSNSRSEMNVSTLELGDSALYLCASSVSTKRTDTQYFGPGTRLTVL.